The subject of this entry is one TCR beta chain. The data derive from a study of blood T cell repertoires in COVID-19. Looking at the study overall: From T cells, B-cell-depleted T cells, or PBMCs came the material, which was cDNA or gDNA.

Some clones are missing from TCRdb's copy, which holds only in-frame ones; the method was immunoSEQ multiplex PCR. The table has about 200,000 clones, 86% seen once. This CDR3 has 14 residues. CDR1 ENHRY and CDR2 SYGVKD come from the germline V gene. The junction had 9 bases not matched to a gene; V was cut back by 10 bases and J by 5 bases. Assignment of participants to cohorts was predicated upon participant-reported clinical history. The chain is built from TRBV10-3 and TRBJ2-1, with 9 bases matching TRBD2. This clonotype originated in a woman aged 40 to 50 with acute COVID-19. The material sequenced was PBMCs or T cells enriched from blood (not recorded which). CDR3 sequence reads: CASSLAGLDNEQFF. The CDR3 DNA reads TGTGCCAGCTCACTAGCGGGCTTAGACAATGAGCAGTTCTTC.